This T cell receptor (beta chain) appears in the sequencing data of a study of cytomegalovirus exposure and HLA in healthy donors. There are many counts of this clone. Its antigen is unknown. Study results and caveats: In a later analysis, specific HLA alleles were associated with 15,000 to 20,000 TCR beta sequences at a 0.05 false discovery rate. Donor immune exposure was known only as CMV serostatus.

The CDR3 sequence is 16 residues long. CDR1 and CDR2 from the germline V gene are SEHNR and FQNEAQ (reference sequence). The germline V and J ends were trimmed by 1 base and 5 bases, with 17 bases remaining between them. The study ran its PCR with 60 Vbeta and 13 Jbeta primers. Sequencing used immunoSEQ multiplex PCR; TCRdb keeps in-frame clones, though not all of them. Of approximately 150,000 clones in the sample, 75% to 90% were seen once. The TCR sequence derives from a woman aged 30 to 39 in good health and CMV-seronegative. V and J are TRBV7-9 and TRBJ1-2, with D maybe TRBD1 (6 bases). Sequenced material: PBMCs. The CDR3 nucleotides are TGTGCCAGCAGCTTAGGGGCCTCAGGGGATGCTTATGGCTACACCTTC. It translates to CASSLGASGDAYGYTF.